The 16 T cell receptor beta chains listed next were all sequenced from one sample in a study of human T cells and chemical hapten exposure. MiXCR was run by TCRdb on the RACE reads, yielding one entry per CDR3 protein. This table has just over 80,000 distinct CDR3 sequences, over 8.5% appearing once. The time point denotes: patch test 1, 2 weeks after DPC sensitization. Treatment: therapeutic diphenylcyclopropenone sensitization with weekly scalp DPC. Sequences were derived from whole blood, sampled in connection with sensitization to the hapten diphenylcyclopropenone (DPC). The origin of the receptors is a woman aged 45-65 years with alopecia areata. Some clones in this sample may be carry-over from other donors' samples.

V gene TRBV27 combines with J gene TRBJ2-5; D is ambiguous. Trimming stripped 3 bases from V and 7 bases from J, with 9 bases between. In germline, CDR1 is MNHEY, CDR2 SMNVEV (reference sequence). CDR3 size: 12 residues. DNA of the CDR3: TGTGCCAGCAGTTTCTCTTCAGGGACCCAGTACTTC. Protein product: CASSFSSGTQYF.

This clonotype was recorded many times. The rearrangement uses TRBV20-1 and TRBJ1-1, with a possible D match to TRBD1 (5 bases). V dropped 5 bases and J dropped 5 bases, with 12 bases sitting between them. Looked up from germline, CDR1 is DFQATT and CDR2 is SNEGSKA (reference sequence). The CDR3 contains 12 residues. CDR3 in amino acids: CSAEGGGTEAFF. The CDR3 DNA is TGCAGTGCTGAGGGTGGGGGAACTGAAGCTTTCTTT.

This clonotype turned up a few times. The V and J genes are TRBV7-2 and TRBJ2-7; 8 bases are a match to TRBD2. The CDR3 extends over 14 amino acids. Germline V CDR1 and CDR2: SGHTA, FQGNSA. Trimming took 0 bases from V and 6 from J; bases not matched to a gene: 4. CDR3: CASSLALTSVEQYF. CDR3 nucleotides: TGTGCCAGCAGCTTAGCGTTGACTAGCGTCGAGCAGTACTTC.

In this sample, this clonotype turned up many times. This chain links TRBV11-2 with TRBJ2-3; TRBD1 agrees at 8 bases. The CDR3 length is 16 residues. Germline CDR1 is SGHAT and CDR2 is FQNNGV. V was pared by 5 bases and J by 0 bases, with 7 bases of the junction left unmatched. CDR3 sequence: CASSPWGQASTDTQYF. CDR3 nucleotides: TGTGCCAGCAGCCCCTGGGGACAGGCTAGCACAGATACGCAGTATTTT.

This clonotype appeared many times. The V call is TRBV20-1, the J call TRBJ2-3, with 12 bases fitting TRBD2. CDR3 length equals 16 residues. Germline V CDR1 and CDR2: DFQATT, SNEGSKA (reference sequence). Losses at the gene ends were 5 bases for V and 4 bases for J; bases not matched to a gene: 10. The CDR3 region has the DNA TGCAGTGCTCGATCACAGAGACTAGCGGGAGCAGATACGCAGTATTTT. It yields the protein CSARSQRLAGADTQYF.

This clonotype came up many times. The chain is built from TRBV6-2 or TRBV6-3 and TRBJ2-3; 8 positions match TRBD2. Per the germline V gene, CDR1 is MNHEY and CDR2 is SVGEGT. V trimming: 5 bases; J trimming: 5 bases; junction bases outside the gene matches: 15. The CDR3 totals 17 residues. The CDR3 region is CASSLSSGGTKGDTQYF. The CDR3 DNA is TGTGCCAGCAGTCTATCCAGCGGGGGAACTAAAGGAGATACGCAGTATTTT.

This clonotype has a count of ten or more. V is TRBV2 and J is TRBJ1-5; D is uncertain. Germline loops: CDR1 SNHLY, CDR2 FYNNEI. CDR3 length: 15 amino acids. The V end was cut by 5 bases, the J end by 6 bases, with 17 bases between. Here the CDR3 DNA reads TGTGCCAGCAGTCCCCCCCCCAACGGAGTTCAGCCCCAGCATTTT. Its translation is CASSPPPNGVQPQHF.

This clonotype was observed a handful of times. The chain joins TRBV20-1 to TRBJ2-3; no definite D call. The CDR3 length is 11 residues. Trimming removed 5 bases at V and 1 base at J, with 4 bases between. CDR1 and CDR2 from the germline V gene are DFQATT and SNEGSKA (reference sequence). CDR3 loop: CSAAGTDTQYF. In nucleotides, the CDR3 is TGCAGTGCTGCAGGCACAGATACGCAGTATTTT.

The table lists this clonotype with many counts. The V and J genes are TRBV11-2 and TRBJ2-1; 8 bases are shared with TRBD2. V dropped 3 bases and J dropped 7; count of bases not matched to a gene: 5. The CDR3 covers 14 residues. Per the germline V gene, CDR1 is SGHAT and CDR2 is FQNNGV. CDR3 nucleotide sequence: TGTGCCAGCAGCTTCGGGGGGGGTCCTAATGAGCAGTTCTTC. The encoded protein is CASSFGGGPNEQFF.

The V and J genes are TRBV11-2 and TRBJ1-6; 8 bases line up with TRBD1. CDR3 length equals 15 residues. The germline gives CDR1 SGHAT, CDR2 FQNNGV. Trimming took 5 bases from V and 8 from J; bases not matched to a gene: 8. The CDR3 bases are TGTGCCAGCAGCCGACAGGGGTATGCTCATTCACCCCTCCACTTT. Encoded protein: CASSRQGYAHSPLHF.

The rearrangement links TRBV3-1 to TRBJ1-5; 8 bases match TRBD1. J was trimmed by 4 bases and V by 4 bases; bases with no gene match: 6. Germline CDR1 is LGHDT and CDR2 is YNNKEL (reference sequence). This CDR3 has 15 amino acids. The CDR3 DNA is TGTGCCAGCAGCCGATACCGGGACAGGAATCAGCCCCAGCATTTT. Translating it yields CASSRYRDRNQPQHF. Variable domain in full (rest from reference TRBV3-1 and TRBJ1-5): DTAVSQTPKYLVTQMGNDKSIKCEQNLGHDTMYWYKQDSKKFLKIMFSYNNKELIINETVPNRFSPKSPDKAHLNLHINSLELGDSAVYFCASSRYRDRNQPQHFGDGTRLSIL.

This clonotype has at least ten counts. V and J are TRBV4-1 and TRBJ2-3; 15 nucleotides line up with TRBD2. V lost 5 bases to trimming and J lost 2 bases; unmatched junction nucleotides: 11. Germline V gives CDR1 MGHRA, CDR2 YSYEKL. This CDR3 is built from 19 residues. The CDR3 nucleotides read TGCGCCAGCAGCAACCCCGGACTAGCGGGGGGGATAAACACAGATACGCAGTATTTT. This codes for CASSNPGLAGGINTDTQYF.

This clonotype was seen more than once but under ten times. The V call is TRBV7-2, the J call TRBJ2-1; the match to TRBD1 covers 8 bases. V shed 7 bases, J shed 0 bases, and the junction held 5 bases outside the gene matches. Per the germline V gene, CDR1 is SGHTA and CDR2 is FQGNSA. The CDR3 runs to 15 residues. CDR3 DNA: TGTGCCAGCAATCCAACAGGGGGCTCCTACAATGAGCAGTTCTTC. Encoded protein: CASNPTGGSYNEQFF.

This clonotype showed up many times. V usage is TRBV15 and J usage is TRBJ2-3, with D tentatively TRBD1 or TRBD2 (5 bases each). Germline CDR1 reads LNHNV; CDR2 reads YYDKDF (reference sequence). V dropped 8 bases and J dropped 7 bases, with 19 bases sitting between them. This CDR3 comprises 14 residues. The CDR3: CATADGTHPHTQYF. The CDR3 DNA follows: TGTGCCACCGCCGACGGGACCCACCCCCATACGCAGTATTTT.

This chain connects TRBV2 to TRBJ2-1; possibly TRBD2 for D (5 bases). In germline, CDR1 is SNHLY, CDR2 FYNNEI. The CDR3 covers 12 residues. V dropped 8 bases and J dropped 4 bases, with 9 bases sitting between them. CDR3 residues: CASGSRYNEQFF. In DNA, the CDR3 is TGTGCCAGCGGGAGTAGGTACAATGAGCAGTTCTTC.

V is TRBV6-5 and J is TRBJ1-6; D call uncertain. The CDR3 loop spans 16 amino acids. In germline, CDR1 is MNHEY, CDR2 SVGAGI. V was trimmed by 0 bases and J by 0 bases, leaving 6 bases between them. The CDR3: CASSYSGGSYNSPLHF. As DNA, the CDR3 is TGTGCCAGCAGTTACTCGGGAGGCTCCTATAATTCACCCCTCCACTTT.